This TCR beta chain was found in a study of OX40 agonist ivuxolimab in advanced cancers. Study-wide context: Dosing consisted of intravenous ivuxolimab at 0.01 to 10 mg/kg every 2 weeks. Notes on the study in general: On average, CD8+ T cells showed a greater number of expanded clones than CD4+.

Systemic immunosuppression or a history of autoimmune disease excluded patients. Between the trimmed V and J ends, which lost 1 base and 0 bases, there was a span of 9 bases. Per the germline V gene, CDR1 is SEHNR and CDR2 is FQNEAQ (reference sequence). The CDR3 is 15 residues long. Only in-frame clones appear in the TCRdb table, and some are missing; sequencing was by immunoSEQ multiplex PCR. The sample has approximately 97,000 clones, roughly nine tenths seen once. As for this clone: Its antigen is not identified.

Material: CD4+ or CD8+ T cells sorted from blood, obtained in a trial of the OX40 agonist ivuxolimab. The chain carries TRBV7-9 and TRBJ1-1; D not certain. This clonotype was sampled from an adult with an advanced solid tumor such as melanoma, head and neck, liver or kidney cancer. As DNA, the CDR3 is TGTGCCAGCAGCTTAGTCAGGCAGTTGAACACTGAAGCTTTCTTT. Amino acids: CASSLVRQLNTEAFF.